The next 13 T cell receptor beta chains were all read from a single sample in a study of T cells in Graves' hyperthyroidism and ophthalmopathy. The CDR3 regions of TCR beta were amplified from RNA transcripts. First-round RT-PCR of the TCR CDR3 relied on the HTBI primer set. TCRdb reanalysed the multiplex PCR reads using MiXCR and keeps one entry per CDR3 protein. The data show nearly 750,000 distinct CDR3 sequences, around 40% seen once. Sequencing was carried out using blood. The receptors originated from a woman in her 40s with Graves' hyperthyroidism.

Comments on this clonotype: The missing conserved phenylalanine or tryptophan at the end of this CDR3 makes a read error likely. This rearrangement joins TRBV6-1 to TRBJ1-2, with 10 bases lining up with TRBD1. This CDR3 is 17 amino acids long. The J segment lost 7 bases and the V segment lost 7 bases, leaving 18 bases of the junction unmatched. Germline CDR1 MNHNS, CDR2 SASEGT. The CDR3 sequence is CASTRAKTGTGAGGYTL. The DNA of the CDR3 is TGTGCCAGCACCAGGGCGAAGACAGGGACAGGGGCTGGTGGCTACACCCTC.

The chain couples TRBV9 to TRBJ2-7; 14 nucleotides line up with TRBD2. The junction had 11 bases not matched to a gene; V was cut back by 3 bases and J by 6 bases. Germline assignment: CDR1 SGDLS and CDR2 YYNGEE. This CDR3 is 17 amino acids long. The CDR3 loop reads CASSEGLAGGINPEQYF. For the CDR3, the DNA is TGTGCCAGCAGCGAAGGACTAGCGGGGGGTATCAATCCCGAGCAGTACTTC.

This chain connects TRBV7-3 to TRBJ1-5; D is unresolved. The CDR3 runs 13 residues. CDR1 SGHTA and CDR2 FQGTGA come from the germline V gene. The V end was cut by 5 bases, the J end by 1 base, with 6 bases between. The CDR3 nucleotides are TGTGCCAGCAGCCAACAAAGCAATCAGCCCCAGCATTTT. It yields the protein CASSQQSNQPQHF.

In the case of this clonotype: This clone may be a read error of a much larger clone one base away. CDR3 protein: CASTYRTGDTGELFF. CDR3 bases: TGTGCCAGCACCTACCGGACAGGGGACACCGGGGAGCTGTTTTTT. This chain connects TRBV2 to TRBJ2-2; 9 positions agree with TRBD1. Germline-derived CDR1 and CDR2 are SNHLY and FYNNEI. The CDR3 has 15 amino acids. The V and J ends lost 7 bases and 3 bases, in that order; junction bases with no gene match: 6.

The chain couples TRBV20-1 to TRBJ2-5; TRBD1 agrees at 9 bases. V lost 5 bases to trimming and J lost 5 bases; unmatched junction nucleotides: 9. Germline values: CDR1 DFQATT, CDR2 SNEGSKA (reference sequence). This CDR3 comprises 14 residues. CDR3 coding DNA: TGCAGTGCTCTCGGGACAGGGCACGCGGAGACCCAGTACTTC. Protein: CSALGTGHAETQYF.

This clonotype appeared many times. The chain combines TRBV15 with TRBJ1-5; D is perhaps TRBD1 (5 bases). Per the germline V gene, CDR1 is LNHNV and CDR2 is YYDKDF (reference sequence). CDR3 length: 14 residues. Trimming took off 9 bases at V and 4 bases at J, with 16 bases between the two ends. CDR3 region: CATGERWGNQPQHF. The CDR3 region has the DNA TGTGCCACGGGCGAAAGATGGGGGAATCAGCCCCAGCATTTT.

This clonotype was counted ten times or more. V is TRBV25-1 and J is TRBJ2-5, with 12 bases lining up with TRBD2. Per the germline V gene, CDR1 is MGHDK and CDR2 is SYGVNS. CDR3 size: 17 residues. With 1 base clipped from V and 3 bases from J, the junction kept 6 bases outside the gene matches. CDR3 region: CASSEWGTSGGKETQYF. The CDR3 DNA reads TGTGCCAGCAGTGAATGGGGAACTAGCGGGGGGAAAGAGACCCAGTACTTC.

For this clonotype: Compared with germline, one end of the junction differs, possibly owing to a read error. This sequence joins TRBV7-8 and TRBJ2-7, with D hard to call. CDR3 length: 15 residues. Germline assignment: CDR1 SGHVS and CDR2 FQNEAQ. The CDR3 here is CASSLIGSGFDEQYF. In nucleotides, the CDR3 is TGCGCCAGCAGCCTCATTGGGTCTGGATTTGACGAGCAGTACTTC.

The sample holds a few counts of this clonotype. This sequence joins TRBV7-8 and TRBJ2-7; TRBD2 agrees at 10 bases. The J call may be faulty, since TRBJ2-1 better matches the DNA end. CDR3 length: 14 amino acids. Germline V gene data show CDR1 as SGHVS and CDR2 as FQNEAQ. This CDR3 is CASSLRLAGNEQFF. DNA of the CDR3: TGTGCCAGCAGCTTGCGACTAGCGGGCAATGAGCAGTTCTTC.

At least ten counts were recorded for this clonotype. This chain joins TRBV7-2 and TRBJ1-4; 8 bases map to TRBD1. Germline V gene sequence: CDR1 SGHTA, CDR2 FQGNSA. The CDR3 runs 15 residues. The V segment lost 3 bases and the J segment 8 bases; nucleotides outside the gene matches: 8. The CDR3 DNA is TGTGCCAGCAGCTTCGCGACAGGGGTAGCCGAAAAACTGTTTTTT. It specifies CASSFATGVAEKLFF.

This clonotype came up many times. The rearrangement uses TRBV11-3 and TRBJ1-1, with 8 bases aligning to TRBD1. Germline values: CDR1 SGHNT, CDR2 YENEEA. V was pared by 4 bases and J by 2 bases, with 3 bases of the junction left unmatched. The CDR3 totals 14 residues. The chain's CDR3 is CASSSDRDNTEAFF. The CDR3 DNA sequence: TGTGCCAGCAGCTCGGACAGGGATAACACTGAAGCTTTCTTT.

This clonotype has a count of ten or more. The chain employs TRBV10-3 and TRBJ2-7; D is unresolved. Trimming took 9 bases from V and 3 from J, leaving 9 bases between them. There are 11 residues in the CDR3. Germline V gives CDR1 ENHRY, CDR2 SYGVKD. The CDR3 coding sequence is TGTGCCATAAGTCCAGACTACGAGCAGTACTTC. Amino acids: CAISPDYEQYF.

The chain has TRBV19 and TRBJ1-5; D is unresolved. V dropped 5 bases and J dropped 3 bases, with 8 bases sitting between them. The length of the CDR3 is 13 residues. CDR1 and CDR2 from the germline V gene are LNHDA and SQIVND (reference sequence). CDR3: CASSLGINQPQHF. DNA of the CDR3: TGTGCCAGTAGTCTAGGGATCAATCAGCCCCAGCATTTT.